The 14 T cell receptor beta chains listed next were all sequenced from one sample in a study of blood T cells in healthy people across ages (dated by TCRdb to the mid-2010s). The library was prepared using 5' RACE. The sequencer listed for this sample is Illumina HiSeq 2500. A second PCR of about 6 to 12 cycles was run with a J-beta primer mix and a sample-barcoded 5' primer. Starting from the raw public reads, TCRdb applied fastp trimming at Q25, assembled clones with MiXCR and retained in-frame beta chains. Under each unique CDR3 protein, matching rows form one entry showing the most common genes and DNA. The sample table shows over a million distinct CDR3 sequences, and 42% are seen once. Of the sample, 6.5% to 10% falls within the top ten clones. The sample was blood. The receptors shown here come from a woman younger than 35 in good health.

In its sample, this clonotype was seen a few times. The V and J genes are TRBV7-2 and TRBJ1-2; perhaps TRBD1 as D (5 bases). CDR3 length equals 15 residues. Trimming cost V 2 bases and J 4 bases, with 14 bases left between them. Germline assignment: CDR1 SGHTA and CDR2 FQGNSA. The CDR3 is CASSLRSAGGYGYTF. DNA for the CDR3: TGTGCCAGCAGCTTACGAAGTGCCGGGGGCTATGGCTACACCTTC.

In its sample, this clonotype was seen a few times. The gene calls are TRBV10-2 and TRBJ2-5; TRBD1 matches at 9 bases. From germline, CDR1 is WSHSY and CDR2 SAAADI. Trimming cost V 2 bases and J 3 bases; bases outside gene matches: 7. There are 16 residues in the CDR3. The CDR3 region is CASSEPKQGAEETQYF. The CDR3 region has the DNA TGCGCCAGCAGTGAGCCGAAACAGGGGGCTGAAGAGACCCAGTACTTC.

The chain uses TRBV29-1 and TRBJ2-5, with unresolved D. Germline CDR1 SQVTM, CDR2 ANQGSEA. The ends were cut back, 5 bases at V and 3 bases at J, with 10 bases in the middle. This CDR3 is built from 12 residues. CDR3 loop: CSVIGTEETQYF. The CDR3, as DNA: TGCAGCGTTATCGGCACCGAAGAGACCCAGTACTTC.

Here the CDR3 reads CAISEQASGNHEQYF. DNA of the CDR3: TGTGCCATCAGTGAGCAGGCTAGCGGGAACCACGAGCAGTACTTC. The genes are TRBV10-3 and TRBJ2-7; TRBD2 matches at 9 bases. Germline trimming cut 2 bases from V and 5 bases from J; bases unmatched to any gene: 7. CDR1 ENHRY and CDR2 SYGVKD come from the germline V gene. The CDR3 is 15 residues long.

V and J are TRBV5-1 and TRBJ2-3; TRBD2 matches 12 bases. Germline lookup yields CDR1 SGHRS and CDR2 YFSETQ. This CDR3 region has 15 residues. Germline trimming cut 1 base from V and 14 bases from J; bases unmatched to any gene: 11. The CDR3, as DNA: TGCGCCAGCAGCTTGACTAGCGGGGGGCCCAGTTTGTCGTATTTT. It is translated as CASSLTSGGPSLSYF. The variable domain in full, with the rest retrieved from reference TRBV5-1 and TRBJ2-3, is KAGVTQTPRYLIKTRGQQVTLSCSPISGHRSVSWYQQTPGQGLQFLFEYFSETQRNKGNFPGRFSGRQFSNSRSEMNVSTLELGDSALYLCASSLTSGGPSLSYFGPGTRLTVL.

This chain uses TRBV20-1 with TRBJ2-7; 14 bases are shared with TRBD2. This CDR3 is 19 amino acids long. Germline CDR1 is DFQATT and CDR2 is SNEGSKA (reference sequence). Trimming removed 0 bases from V and 2 bases from J; junction bases left unmatched: 12. The CDR3 DNA reads TGCAGTGCTAGAGATTGGTCGACTAGCGGGGGGGCCAGAACCTACGAGCAGTACTTC. Amino acids: CSARDWSTSGGARTYEQYF.

Only a few counts were recorded for this clonotype. V is TRBV20-1 and J is TRBJ2-7; D possibly matches TRBD1 or TRBD2 (5 bases each). The CDR3 loop spans 14 amino acids. Trimming took 0 bases from V and 4 from J, leaving 13 bases between them. Germline V gene data show CDR1 as DFQATT and CDR2 as SNEGSKA (reference sequence). In DNA form, the CDR3 reads TGCAGTGCTAGAGATCTGGCTGGGACGTACGAGCAGTACTTC. This sequence encodes CSARDLAGTYEQYF.

CDR3 in DNA: TGTGCCAGCAGTGAATACGGGACTAGCCAGGGCAATGAGCAGTTCTTC. The encoded protein is CASSEYGTSQGNEQFF. V gene TRBV2 combines with J gene TRBJ2-1; 9 positions match TRBD2. V lost 2 bases, J lost 6 bases, and 8 bases stayed unmatched. CDR1 is SNHLY, CDR2 FYNNEI, per germline. CDR3 size: 16 residues. Full variable domain (rest looked up from reference TRBV2 and TRBJ2-1): EPEVTQTPSHQVTQMGQEVILRCVPISNHLYFYWYRQILGQKVEFLVSFYNNEISEKSEIFDDQFSVERPDGSNFTLKIRSTKLEDSAMYFCASSEYGTSQGNEQFFGPGTRLTVL.

The V and J genes are TRBV27 and TRBJ2-1, with D unresolved. V lost 7 bases, J lost 4 bases, and 11 bases lay in between. This CDR3 has 13 amino acids. Germline CDR1 is MNHEY and CDR2 is SMNVEV (reference sequence). The CDR3 protein is CASTPDPYNEQFF. The CDR3, as DNA: TGTGCCAGCACTCCTGACCCTTACAATGAGCAGTTCTTC.

The V and J genes are TRBV3-1 and TRBJ1-2, with D unresolved. Trimming took 0 bases from V and 4 from J, leaving 9 bases between them. CDR3 length: 14 residues. Germline assignment: CDR1 LGHDT and CDR2 YNNKEL (reference sequence). The CDR3 bases are TGTGCCAGCAGCCAAGATGCCCGGTCCTATGGCTACACCTTC. Protein product: CASSQDARSYGYTF.

This chain uses TRBV5-1 with TRBJ2-7; D remains ambiguous. The end of the DNA is better explained by TRBJ2-5, so the J call may be wrong. Germline V gene data show CDR1 as SGHRS and CDR2 as YFSETQ. The CDR3 spans 14 residues. The CDR3 DNA reads TGCGCCAGCAGCTTGACAGAGCCCTGGGAGACCCAGTACTTC. Its protein product is CASSLTEPWETQYF.

This clonotype came up a few times. CDR3 sequence reads: CASSQGVGSSGEQFF. In DNA, the CDR3 is TGCGCCAGCAGCCAAGGGGTTGGGTCTAGCGGGGAGCAGTTCTTC. The rearrangement uses TRBV4-1 and TRBJ2-1; 8 bases are a match to TRBD2. The V segment lost 1 base and the J segment 10 bases; nucleotides outside the gene matches: 9. Looked up from germline, CDR1 is MGHRA and CDR2 is YSYEKL. This CDR3 has 15 residues.

The CDR3 region has the DNA TGCGCCAGCAGCTTGGGCGGGAACGTGGCAGATACGCAGTATTTT. Its translation: CASSLGGNVADTQYF. The chain is built from TRBV5-1 and TRBJ2-3; a possible D gene is TRBD2 (6 bases). Looked up from germline, CDR1 is SGHRS and CDR2 is YFSETQ. The CDR3 totals 15 residues. V lost 0 bases and J 4 bases, leaving 12 bases between the germline ends.

The J gene is TRBJ1-4, the V gene TRBV29-1, with 9 bases matching TRBD1. Germline CDR1 reads SQVTM; CDR2 reads ANQGSEA. The CDR3 length is 13 residues. V was clipped by 5 bases and J by 8 bases; unmatched bases: 6. The CDR3 nucleotides read TGCAGCGTTAAGGGGACAGGGCAAGAAAAACTGTTTTTT. This sequence encodes CSVKGTGQEKLFF.